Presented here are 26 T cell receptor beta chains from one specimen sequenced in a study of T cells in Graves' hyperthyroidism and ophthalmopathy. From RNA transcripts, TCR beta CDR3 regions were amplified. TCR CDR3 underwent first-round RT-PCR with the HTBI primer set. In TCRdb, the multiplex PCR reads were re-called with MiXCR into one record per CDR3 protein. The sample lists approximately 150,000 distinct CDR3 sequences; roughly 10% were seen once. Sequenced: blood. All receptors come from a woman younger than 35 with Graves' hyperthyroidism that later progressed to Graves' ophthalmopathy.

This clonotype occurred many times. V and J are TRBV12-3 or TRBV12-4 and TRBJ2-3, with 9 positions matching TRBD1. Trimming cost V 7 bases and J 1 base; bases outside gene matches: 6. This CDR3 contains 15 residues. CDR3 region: CASKPQGAGTDTQYF. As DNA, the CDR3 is TGTGCCAGCAAACCACAGGGGGCAGGCACAGATACGCAGTATTTT.

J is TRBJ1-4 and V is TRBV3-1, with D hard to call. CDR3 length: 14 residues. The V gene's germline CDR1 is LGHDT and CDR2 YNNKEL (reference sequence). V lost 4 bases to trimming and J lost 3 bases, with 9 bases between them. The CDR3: CASSRRSSNEKLFF. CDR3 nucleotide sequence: TGTGCCAGCAGCCGCAGGAGCTCTAATGAAAAACTGTTTTTT.

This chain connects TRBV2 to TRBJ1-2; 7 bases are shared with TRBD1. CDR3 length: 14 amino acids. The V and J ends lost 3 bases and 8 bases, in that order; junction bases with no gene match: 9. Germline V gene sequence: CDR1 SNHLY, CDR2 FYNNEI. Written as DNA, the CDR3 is TGTGCCAGCAGTGAGAGACAGGGAAGGCGAGGCTACACCTTC. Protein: CASSERQGRRGYTF.

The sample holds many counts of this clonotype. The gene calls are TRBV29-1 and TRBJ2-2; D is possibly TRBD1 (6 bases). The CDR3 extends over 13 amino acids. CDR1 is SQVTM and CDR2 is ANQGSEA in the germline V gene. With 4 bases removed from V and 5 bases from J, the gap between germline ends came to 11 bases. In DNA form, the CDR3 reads TGCAGCGTTGTAAGGGGGAGTACCGGGGAGCTGTTTTTT. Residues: CSVVRGSTGELFF.

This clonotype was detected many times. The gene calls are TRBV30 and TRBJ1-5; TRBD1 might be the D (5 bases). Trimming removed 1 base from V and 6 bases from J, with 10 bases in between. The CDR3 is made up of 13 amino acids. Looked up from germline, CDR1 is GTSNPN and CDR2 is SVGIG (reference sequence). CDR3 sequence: CAWSGDRIQPQHF. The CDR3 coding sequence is TGTGCCTGGAGTGGAGACAGAATTCAGCCCCAGCATTTT.

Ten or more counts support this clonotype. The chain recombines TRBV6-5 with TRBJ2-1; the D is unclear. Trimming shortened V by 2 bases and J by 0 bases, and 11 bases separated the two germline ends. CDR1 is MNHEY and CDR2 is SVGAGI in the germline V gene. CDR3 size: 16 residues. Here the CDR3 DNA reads TGTGCCAGCAGTTACACTCCAGTGAGCTCCTACAATGAGCAGTTCTTC. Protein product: CASSYTPVSSYNEQFF.

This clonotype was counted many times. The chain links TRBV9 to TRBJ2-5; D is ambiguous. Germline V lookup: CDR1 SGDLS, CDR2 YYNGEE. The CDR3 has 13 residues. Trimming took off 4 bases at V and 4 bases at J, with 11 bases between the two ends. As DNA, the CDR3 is TGTGCCAGCAGCCACGATAGGCGAGAGACCCAGTACTTC. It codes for CASSHDRRETQYF.

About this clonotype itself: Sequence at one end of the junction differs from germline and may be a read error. The CDR3 region is CASSFKGQGHNGQFF. The CDR3 coding sequence is TGTGCCAGCAGCTTTAAAGGACAGGGACACAATGGGCAGTTCTTC. The gene calls are TRBV13 and TRBJ2-1; 8 nucleotides align to TRBD1. CDR1 PRHDT and CDR2 FYEKMQ come from the germline V gene (reference sequence). CDR3 size: 15 residues.

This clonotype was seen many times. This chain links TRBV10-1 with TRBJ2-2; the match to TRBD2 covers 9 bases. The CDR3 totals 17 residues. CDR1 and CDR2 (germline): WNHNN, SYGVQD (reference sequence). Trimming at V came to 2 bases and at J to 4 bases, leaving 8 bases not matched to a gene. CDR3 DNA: TGCGCCAGCAGTGAGGACTGGCTAGCGGGATTCACCGGGGAGCTGTTTTTT. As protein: CASSEDWLAGFTGELFF.

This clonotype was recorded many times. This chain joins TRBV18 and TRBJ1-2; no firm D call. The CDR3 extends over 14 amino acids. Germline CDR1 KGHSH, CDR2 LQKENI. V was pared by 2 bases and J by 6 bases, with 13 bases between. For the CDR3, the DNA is TGTGCCAGCTCACCATTTGAGGAATCCAATGGCTACACCTTC. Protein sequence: CASSPFEESNGYTF. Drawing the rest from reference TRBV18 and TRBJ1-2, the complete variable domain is NAGVMQNPRHLVRRRGQEARLRCSPMKGHSHVYWYRQLPEEGLKFMVYLQKENIIDESGMPKERFSAEFPKEGPSILRIQQVVRGDSAAYFCASSPFEESNGYTFGSGTRLTVV.

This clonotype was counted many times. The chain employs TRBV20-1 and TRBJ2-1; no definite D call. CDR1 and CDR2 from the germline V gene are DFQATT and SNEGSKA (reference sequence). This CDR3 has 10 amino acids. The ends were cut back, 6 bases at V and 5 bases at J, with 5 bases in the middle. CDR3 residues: CSARNNEQFF. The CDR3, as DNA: TGCAGTGCCAGAAACAATGAGCAGTTCTTC.

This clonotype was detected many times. CDR3 sequence: CASTVGYEQYF. CDR3 DNA: TGTGCCAGCACCGTCGGCTACGAGCAGTACTTC. The V call is TRBV25-1, the J call TRBJ2-7; D uncertain. From germline, CDR1 is MGHDK and CDR2 SYGVNS. V lost 7 bases and J lost 3, with 7 bases in between. The length of the CDR3 is 11 residues.

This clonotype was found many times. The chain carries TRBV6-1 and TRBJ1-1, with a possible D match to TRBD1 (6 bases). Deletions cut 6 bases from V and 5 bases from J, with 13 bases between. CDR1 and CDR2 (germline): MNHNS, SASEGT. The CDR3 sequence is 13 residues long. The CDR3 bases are TGTGCCAGCAGCAGGGGCTTGTATACTGAAGCTTTCTTT. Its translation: CASSRGLYTEAFF.

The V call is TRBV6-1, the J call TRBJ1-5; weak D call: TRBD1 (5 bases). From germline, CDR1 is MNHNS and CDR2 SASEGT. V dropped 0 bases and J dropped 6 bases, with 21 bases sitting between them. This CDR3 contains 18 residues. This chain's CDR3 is CASSEASLSWGVGQPQHF. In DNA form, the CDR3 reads TGTGCCAGCAGTGAAGCGTCGTTATCGTGGGGCGTTGGTCAGCCCCAGCATTTT.

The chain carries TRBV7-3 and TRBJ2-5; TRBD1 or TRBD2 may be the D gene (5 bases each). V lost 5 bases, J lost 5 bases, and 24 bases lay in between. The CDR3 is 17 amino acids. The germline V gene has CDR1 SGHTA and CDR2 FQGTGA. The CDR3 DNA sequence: TGTGCCAGCAGCCCGAAGGGCGGACAACCAACGGGGGAGACCCAGTACTTC. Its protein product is CASSPKGGQPTGETQYF.

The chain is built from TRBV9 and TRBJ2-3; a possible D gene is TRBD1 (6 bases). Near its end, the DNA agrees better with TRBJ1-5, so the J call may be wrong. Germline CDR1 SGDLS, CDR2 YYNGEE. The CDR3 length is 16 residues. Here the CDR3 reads CASSVGVGGASDTQHF. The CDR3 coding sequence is TGTGCCAGCAGCGTAGGAGTCGGGGGGGCGTCAGATACGCAGCATTTT.

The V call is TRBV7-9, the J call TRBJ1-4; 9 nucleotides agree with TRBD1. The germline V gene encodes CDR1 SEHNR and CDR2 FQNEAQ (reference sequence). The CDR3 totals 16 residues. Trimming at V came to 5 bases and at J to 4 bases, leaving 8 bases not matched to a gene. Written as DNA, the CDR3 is TGTGCCAGCAGCCCAGAGACAGGGGGAGGTAATGAAAAACTGTTTTTT. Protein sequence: CASSPETGGGNEKLFF.

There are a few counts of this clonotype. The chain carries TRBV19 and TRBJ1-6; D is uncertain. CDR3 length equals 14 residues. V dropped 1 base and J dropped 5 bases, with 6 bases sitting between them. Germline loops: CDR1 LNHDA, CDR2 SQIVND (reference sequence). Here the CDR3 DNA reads TGTGCCAGTAGTATAGTCGGTCATAATTCACCCCTCCACTTT. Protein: CASSIVGHNSPLHF.

DNA of the CDR3: TGCGCCAGCAGTGAGGGTAGCGAGCAGTACTTC. Protein product: CASSEGSEQYF. V is TRBV10-2 and J is TRBJ2-7; D remains unclear. Germline V lookup: CDR1 WSHSY, CDR2 SAAADI. This CDR3 is built from 11 residues. V was cut by 2 bases and J by 6 bases, with 5 bases left in between.

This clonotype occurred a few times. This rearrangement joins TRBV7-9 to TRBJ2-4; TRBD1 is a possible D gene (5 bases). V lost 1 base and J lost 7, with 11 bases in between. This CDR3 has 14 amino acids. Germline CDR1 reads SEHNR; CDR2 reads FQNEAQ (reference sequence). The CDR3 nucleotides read TGTGCCAGCAGCTTAGGTACAGGTTTTAACATTCAGTACTTC. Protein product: CASSLGTGFNIQYF.

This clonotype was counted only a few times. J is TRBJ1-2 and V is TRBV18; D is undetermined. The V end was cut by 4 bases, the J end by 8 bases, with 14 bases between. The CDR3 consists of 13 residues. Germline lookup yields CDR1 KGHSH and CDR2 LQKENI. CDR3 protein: CASSQGNSRGYTF. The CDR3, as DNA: TGTGCCAGCTCACAAGGGAACTCGAGGGGCTACACCTTC. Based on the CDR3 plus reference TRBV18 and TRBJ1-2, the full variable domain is NAGVMQNPRHLVRRRGQEARLRCSPMKGHSHVYWYRQLPEEGLKFMVYLQKENIIDESGMPKERFSAEFPKEGPSILRIQQVVRGDSAAYFCASSQGNSRGYTFGSGTRLTVV.

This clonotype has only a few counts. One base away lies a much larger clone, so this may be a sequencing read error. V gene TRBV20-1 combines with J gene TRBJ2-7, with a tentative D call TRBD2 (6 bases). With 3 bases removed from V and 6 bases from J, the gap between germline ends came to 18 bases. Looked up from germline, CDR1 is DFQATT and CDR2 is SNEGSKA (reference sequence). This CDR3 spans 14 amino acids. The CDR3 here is CSARGTRGLSEQYF. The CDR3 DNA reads TGCAGTGCTAGGGGGACTCGCGGCCTCTCCGAGCAGTACTTC.

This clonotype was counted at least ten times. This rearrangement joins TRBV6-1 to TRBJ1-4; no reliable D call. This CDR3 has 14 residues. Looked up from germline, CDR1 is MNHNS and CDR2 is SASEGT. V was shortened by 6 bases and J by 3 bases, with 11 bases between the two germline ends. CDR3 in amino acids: CASRDKRANEKLFF. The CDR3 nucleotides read TGTGCCAGCAGGGATAAAAGGGCTAATGAAAAACTGTTTTTT.

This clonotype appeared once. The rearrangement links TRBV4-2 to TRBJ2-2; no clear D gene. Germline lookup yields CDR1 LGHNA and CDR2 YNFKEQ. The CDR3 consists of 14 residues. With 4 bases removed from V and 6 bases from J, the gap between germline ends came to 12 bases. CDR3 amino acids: CASSREDYAGELFF. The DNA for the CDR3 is TGTGCCAGCAGCCGAGAGGATTACGCCGGGGAGCTGTTTTTT.

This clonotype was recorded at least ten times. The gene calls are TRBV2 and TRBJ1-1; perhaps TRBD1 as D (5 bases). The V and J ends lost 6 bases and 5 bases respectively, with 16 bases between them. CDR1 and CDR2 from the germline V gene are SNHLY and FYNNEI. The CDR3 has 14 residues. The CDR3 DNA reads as TGTGCCAGCAGGGATTGGGGCGCGGGAACTGAAGCTTTCTTT. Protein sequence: CASRDWGAGTEAFF.

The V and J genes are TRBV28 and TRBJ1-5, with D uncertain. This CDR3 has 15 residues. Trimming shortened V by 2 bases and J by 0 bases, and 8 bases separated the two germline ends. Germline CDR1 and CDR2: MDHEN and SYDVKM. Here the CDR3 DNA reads TGTGCCAGCAGTTTACACGCGGGTAGCAATCAGCCCCAGCATTTT. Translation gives CASSLHAGSNQPQHF.